One and the same sample provided the 14 T cell receptor beta chains below, sequenced in a study of T-cell memory formation after mild COVID-19. TCRdb ran MiXCR on the 5' RACE reads and lists one entry per CDR3 protein. The sample includes roughly 370,000 distinct CDR3 sequences, 15% to 20% seen only once; the top ten take 20% to 25%. The sample comprised PBMCs or a T cell subset sorted from them (not recorded which). Receptors were obtained from a man between 18 and 35 years old who had mild COVID-19 (a few samples of this study predate the infection). Cell type and time point are not known.

This clonotype has only a few counts. The chain links TRBV5-4 to TRBJ2-5, with D unclear. Germline-derived CDR1 and CDR2 are SGHNT and YYREEE (reference sequence). This CDR3 spans 13 amino acids. V lost 4 bases and J 0 bases, leaving 7 bases between the germline ends. The CDR3: CASSVPYQETQYF. Here the CDR3 DNA reads TGTGCCAGCAGCGTCCCTTACCAAGAGACCCAGTACTTC.

This clonotype was detected a few times. The chain links TRBV14 to TRBJ1-2, with D tentatively TRBD1 (5 bases). V was trimmed by 0 bases and J by 2 bases, leaving 10 bases between them. Looked up from germline, CDR1 is SGHDN and CDR2 is FVKESK. The CDR3 sequence is 15 residues long. The CDR3 is CASSQDFGHNYGYTF. The CDR3 DNA reads TGTGCCAGCAGCCAAGATTTCGGACACAACTATGGCTACACCTTC. The variable domain in full, completed from reference TRBV14 and TRBJ1-2, reads EAGVTQFPSHSVIEKGQTVTLRCDPISGHDNLYWYRRVMGKEIKFLLHFVKESKQDESGMPNNRFLAERTGGTYSTLKVQPAELEDSGVYFCASSQDFGHNYGYTFGSGTRLTVV.

V usage is TRBV27 and J usage is TRBJ1-1; D call uncertain. The germline gives CDR1 MNHEY, CDR2 SMNVEV (reference sequence). Trimming removed 5 bases from V and 10 bases from J, with 17 bases in between. This CDR3 spans 13 amino acids. The DNA for the CDR3 is TGTGCCAGCAGTCTTAGGCCGCGATCACTAGCTTTCTTT. Translated: CASSLRPRSLAFF.

The rearrangement uses TRBV15 and TRBJ2-2; D might be TRBD1 or TRBD2, each matching 5 bases. V lost 1 base and J 5 bases, leaving 11 bases between the germline ends. The CDR3 consists of 15 residues. CDR1 LNHNV and CDR2 YYDKDF come from the germline V gene (reference sequence). The CDR3: CATSRVRGPTGELFF. The DNA of the CDR3 is TGTGCCACCAGCAGAGTTCGGGGCCCAACCGGGGAGCTGTTTTTT.

This clonotype was recorded a few times. The chain combines TRBV5-1 with TRBJ2-5; D is uncertain. V lost 0 bases, J lost 0 bases, and 6 bases lay in between. This CDR3 is 14 amino acids long. CDR1 is SGHRS, CDR2 YFSETQ, per germline. The chain's CDR3 is CASSLESYQETQYF. In DNA, the CDR3 is TGCGCCAGCAGCTTGGAGTCCTACCAAGAGACCCAGTACTTC.

This clonotype has more than one count but fewer than ten. The chain carries TRBV7-8 and TRBJ1-2; no clear D. Germline V CDR1 and CDR2: SGHVS, FQNEAQ. The V and J ends lost 0 bases and 4 bases respectively, with 9 bases between them. This CDR3 has 14 residues. CDR3 sequence reads: CASSLAPTSYGYTF. CDR3 sequence (DNA): TGTGCCAGCAGCTTAGCGCCCACTTCCTATGGCTACACCTTC.

There are a few counts of this clonotype. This chain connects TRBV5-1 to TRBJ1-4; TRBD1 matches at 7 bases. The CDR3 contains 14 residues. Germline values: CDR1 SGHRS, CDR2 YFSETQ. Losses at the gene ends were 2 bases for V and 3 bases for J; bases not matched to a gene: 1. The CDR3 DNA follows: TGCGCCAGCAGCTTACAGGGGTCTAATGAAAAACTGTTTTTT. Its translation: CASSLQGSNEKLFF. The complete variable domain, with remaining parts taken from reference TRBV5-1 and TRBJ1-4, reads KAGVTQTPRYLIKTRGQQVTLSCSPISGHRSVSWYQQTPGQGLQFLFEYFSETQRNKGNFPGRFSGRQFSNSRSEMNVSTLELGDSALYLCASSLQGSNEKLFFGSGTQLSVL.

The chain recombines TRBV28 with TRBJ2-5; D is undetermined. The CDR3 has 15 amino acids. V gave up 4 bases and J gave up 0 bases, with 12 bases separating them. CDR1 MDHEN and CDR2 SYDVKM come from the germline V gene. The CDR3 here is CASSSLQSYQETQYF. In DNA form, the CDR3 reads TGTGCCAGCAGTTCGCTTCAGTCGTACCAAGAGACCCAGTACTTC.

CDR3 protein: CASSLRAGYEQYF. The CDR3 DNA follows: TGTGCCAGCAGTCTCCGGGCAGGCTACGAGCAGTACTTC. The chain has TRBV7-9 and TRBJ2-7; D unclear. Germline V gene data show CDR1 as SEHNR and CDR2 as FQNEAQ (reference sequence). The CDR3 contains 13 residues. Trimming cost V 6 bases and J 3 bases, with 12 bases left between them.

The chain joins TRBV28 to TRBJ1-6; 9 positions agree with TRBD1. Germline CDR1 reads MDHEN; CDR2 reads SYDVKM. The CDR3 consists of 16 residues. The V and J ends lost 5 bases and 9 bases, in that order; junction bases with no gene match: 11. The CDR3 loop reads CASSENGQGRPSPLHF. In nucleotides, the CDR3 is TGTGCCAGCAGTGAGAACGGACAGGGGAGGCCTTCACCCCTCCACTTT.

This clonotype occurred a few times. This rearrangement joins TRBV2 to TRBJ1-6, with a tentative D call TRBD1 (5 bases). Trimming took off 6 bases at V and 10 bases at J, with 16 bases between the two ends. This CDR3 has 14 amino acids. Germline-derived CDR1 and CDR2 are SNHLY and FYNNEI. The CDR3 nucleotides read TGTGCCAGCAGCTTGGGGCCTCTGGGCTCACCCCTCCACTTT. Its translation is CASSLGPLGSPLHF.

This chain uses TRBV10-3 with TRBJ2-1, with D perhaps TRBD2 (5 bases). Germline CDR1 ENHRY, CDR2 SYGVKD. V was clipped by 3 bases and J by 9 bases, with 15 bases between them. The CDR3 consists of 14 residues. For the CDR3, the DNA is TGTGCCATCAGTGAAAGAGGGCTAGCCGGTGAGCAGTTCTTC. This sequence encodes CAISERGLAGEQFF.

The CDR3 here is CASSYYLMTDRGLPSSYNEQFF. CDR3 bases: TGTGCCAGCAGTTACTACCTAATGACGGACAGGGGGCTTCCGAGCTCCTACAATGAGCAGTTCTTC. The gene calls are TRBV6-6 and TRBJ2-1, with TRBD1 matching 11 bases. The CDR3 runs to 22 residues. Germline-derived CDR1 and CDR2 are MNHNY and SVGAGI (reference sequence). Germline trimming cut 1 base from V and 0 bases from J; bases unmatched to any gene: 17.

V and J are TRBV5-1 and TRBJ1-6, with D possibly being TRBD1 (5 bases). This CDR3 is built from 14 residues. The V and J ends lost 0 bases and 7 bases respectively, with 8 bases between them. The germline V gene encodes CDR1 SGHRS and CDR2 YFSETQ. This CDR3 reads CASSLDQGNSPLHF. CDR3 DNA sequence: TGCGCCAGCAGCTTGGACCAGGGAAATTCACCCCTCCACTTT.